The 17 T cell receptor beta chains presented below share a single source sample, sequenced in a study of cytomegalovirus exposure and HLA in healthy donors. The PCR made use of 60 Vbeta and 13 Jbeta primers. Sequencing used immunoSEQ multiplex PCR; TCRdb keeps in-frame clones, though not all of them. The data show some 150,000 clones, with approximately 77% seen just once and roughly 3.5% held by the top ten. Source material: PBMCs. The source is a man younger than 45 in good health and CMV-seropositive.

This clone appeared once. The chain carries TRBV6-6 and TRBJ1-2; 9 positions agree with TRBD1. Looked up from germline, CDR1 is MNHNY and CDR2 is SVGAGI (reference sequence). J was trimmed by 3 bases and V by 5 bases; bases with no gene match: 7. CDR3 length: 15 amino acids. The chain's CDR3 is CASSLDRGVYYGYTF. The CDR3 DNA follows: TGTGCCAGCAGTCTGGACAGGGGAGTATACTATGGCTACACCTTC.

The V call is TRBV6-5, the J call TRBJ2-7; D may be TRBD2 (5 bases). The V and J ends lost 3 bases and 4 bases respectively, with 10 bases between them. The germline gives CDR1 MNHEY, CDR2 SVGAGI. This CDR3 contains 13 residues. CDR3 amino acids: CASSYQSGYEQYF. Written as DNA, the CDR3 is TGTGCCAGCAGTTATCAATCGGGGTACGAGCAGTACTTC.

The chain employs TRBV4-2 and TRBJ1-5, with D hard to call. CDR3 length equals 14 residues. Germline V gene sequence: CDR1 LGHNA, CDR2 YNFKEQ. V shed 0 bases and J shed 5 bases, with 8 bases lying between them. CDR3 sequence: CASSQDWQDQPQHF. For the CDR3, the DNA is TGTGCCAGCAGCCAAGATTGGCAAGATCAGCCCCAGCATTTT.

The chain is built from TRBV29-1 and TRBJ2-3; weak D call: TRBD2 (5 bases). The CDR3 consists of 14 residues. V was pared by 3 bases and J by 5 bases, with 15 bases between. CDR1 and CDR2 from the germline V gene are SQVTM and ANQGSEA. The CDR3 DNA reads as TGCAGCGTTGAGGCAGCGGACTGGGGAGATACGCAGTATTTT. Translation: CSVEAADWGDTQYF.

This clone has a handful of counts. The genes are TRBV25-1 and TRBJ1-3; possible D gene TRBD1, 5 bases. CDR1 and CDR2 from the germline V gene are MGHDK and SYGVNS. The CDR3 contains 16 residues. The germline V and J ends were trimmed by 2 bases and 0 bases, with 11 bases remaining between them. As DNA, the CDR3 is TGTGCCAGCAGTGAAGCAGGGCGCTTCTCTGGAAACACCATATATTTT. Its protein product is CASSEAGRFSGNTIYF. The entire variable domain, with the rest obtained from reference TRBV25-1 and TRBJ1-3, is as follows: EADIYQTPRYLVIGTGKKITLECSQTMGHDKMYWYQQDPGMELHLIHYSYGVNSTEKGDLSSESTVSRIRTEHFPLTLESARPSHTSQYLCASSEAGRFSGNTIYFGEGSWLTVV.

The J gene is TRBJ2-6, the V gene TRBV5-1; 8 bases fit TRBD1. The J segment lost 0 bases and the V segment lost 4 bases, leaving 9 bases of the junction unmatched. Germline-derived CDR1 and CDR2 are SGHRS and YFSETQ. This CDR3 comprises 18 residues. Here the CDR3 DNA reads TGCGCCAGCAGCCTAGGACAGGGACTCGTCTCTGGGGCCAACGTCCTGACTTTC. It encodes CASSLGQGLVSGANVLTF.

This clone was seen more than once but under ten times. This chain joins TRBV7-9 and TRBJ2-4, with 8 bases identical to TRBD1. The CDR3 consists of 16 residues. V lost 5 bases to trimming and J lost 3 bases; unmatched junction nucleotides: 9. The germline V gene encodes CDR1 SEHNR and CDR2 FQNEAQ (reference sequence). This chain's CDR3 is CASSIRQGFGKNIQYF. The CDR3 region has the DNA TGTGCCAGCAGCATACGACAGGGGTTCGGCAAAAACATTCAGTACTTC.

This clone was picked up a small number of times. CDR3: CASRETGGNEQFF. The CDR3 nucleotides read TGTGCCAGCAGGGAGACAGGGGGTAATGAGCAGTTCTTC. The genes are TRBV2 and TRBJ2-1; 9 bases are a match to TRBD1. Germline CDR1 is SNHLY and CDR2 is FYNNEI. With 6 bases clipped from V and 7 bases from J, the junction kept 4 bases outside the gene matches. The CDR3 contains 13 residues.

The chain recombines TRBV12-2 with TRBJ2-1; whether TRBD2, the table's D call, matches the DNA was not checked. TRBV12-2 is described as a pseudogene. CDR3 length: 13 residues. The CDR3 DNA is TGTGCAAGATCTAGCGGGGGTAGCAATGAGCAGTTCTTC. Protein: CARSSGGSNEQFF.

The genes are TRBV6-1 and TRBJ2-7, with 7 bases aligning to TRBD1. The V gene's germline CDR1 is MNHNS and CDR2 SASEGT. Trimming removed 0 bases from V and 2 bases from J; junction bases left unmatched: 4. This CDR3 contains 15 residues. The CDR3 loop reads CASSEALTGTYEQYF. The CDR3 bases are TGTGCCAGCAGTGAAGCCCTGACAGGGACCTACGAGCAGTACTTC.

The rearrangement links TRBV9 to TRBJ2-2, with 11 positions matching TRBD2. Germline V gene sequence: CDR1 SGDLS, CDR2 YYNGEE. This CDR3 is built from 17 residues. V trimming: 4 bases; J trimming: 5 bases; junction bases outside the gene matches: 10. The CDR3 reads CASSPDTSGGWTGELFF. The CDR3, as DNA: TGTGCCAGCAGCCCGGATACTAGCGGGGGCTGGACCGGGGAGCTGTTTTTT.

The genes are TRBV29-1 and TRBJ2-1; 12 bases align to TRBD2. Trimming at V came to 7 bases and at J to 5 bases, leaving 9 bases not matched to a gene. This CDR3 comprises 15 residues. Germline-derived CDR1 and CDR2 are SQVTM and ANQGSEA. This CDR3 reads CSERTSGAVHNEQFF. CDR3 DNA sequence: TGCAGCGAGAGGACTAGCGGGGCCGTCCACAATGAGCAGTTCTTC.

This chain links TRBV10-3 with TRBJ2-7, with D possibly matching TRBD2 (6 bases). V lost 4 bases and J lost 5, with 9 bases in between. Germline values: CDR1 ENHRY, CDR2 SYGVKD. CDR3 length: 12 residues. CDR3 nucleotides: TGTGCCATCAGTGGGGAGGTCCACGAGCAGTACTTC. This translates into CAISGEVHEQYF.

This chain links TRBV28 with TRBJ2-5; D perhaps matches TRBD2 (5 bases). Germline assignment: CDR1 MDHEN and CDR2 SYDVKM. Trimming cost V 6 bases and J 1 base, with 12 bases left between them. This CDR3 is 14 amino acids long. The CDR3 here is CASRLGSAQETQYF. The CDR3 DNA follows: TGTGCCAGCAGACTAGGATCAGCCCAAGAGACCCAGTACTTC.

This chain links TRBV5-4 with TRBJ2-1; TRBD2 is a possible D gene (6 bases). The germline V and J ends were trimmed by 9 bases and 1 base, with 14 bases remaining between them. CDR1 and CDR2 from the germline V gene are SGHNT and YYREEE (reference sequence). The CDR3 sequence is 14 residues long. Written as DNA, the CDR3 is TGTGCCACAGGAGGGGTCGCGTCCTACAATGAGCAGTTCTTC. This sequence encodes CATGGVASYNEQFF.

The chain uses TRBV4-1 and TRBJ1-1; tentatively, D is TRBD1 (5 bases). The germline V and J ends were trimmed by 2 bases and 3 bases, with 13 bases remaining between them. CDR3 length equals 15 residues. Germline V gene sequence: CDR1 MGHRA, CDR2 YSYEKL. The DNA for the CDR3 is TGCGCCAGCAGCCAAAGGGGCGGGAAGGACACTGAAGCTTTCTTT. This gives the protein CASSQRGGKDTEAFF.

J is TRBJ2-3 and V is TRBV5-1; 8 bases fit TRBD1. In germline, CDR1 is SGHRS, CDR2 YFSETQ. The CDR3 extends over 14 amino acids. The ends lost 0 bases at V and 6 bases at J; junction bases unmatched: 3. The CDR3 nucleotides read TGCGCCAGCAGCTTGGCTCGGGACAGGGATACGCAGTATTTT. Its translation is CASSLARDRDTQYF.